This T cell receptor (beta chain) was recorded in a study of Graves' ophthalmopathy and Graves' hyperthyroidism. Turning to the study itself: At the time of initial diagnosis and before any treatment, peripheral blood was collected. General observations from the study: Ophthalmopathy was separated from stable hyperthyroidism by a 13-signature model with 87.88% sensitivity and roughly 81% specificity.

Under 3 months in duration, the ophthalmopathy in affected donors had moderate-to-severe activity, CAS ≥3 and NOSPECS ≥4. Patients were left out if they had other autoimmune diseases, uncontrolled infections, pregnancy or lactation. Per the germline V gene, CDR1 is SGHTA and CDR2 is FQGNSA. The V end lost 10 bases, the J end lost 6 bases, and 16 bases lay between the germline ends. This CDR3 has 14 residues. This clonotype was seen at least ten times. Antigen unknown. As the template, RNA transcripts were used to amplify TCR beta CDR3 regions. First-round RT-PCR employed HTBI primers, with a second-round multiplex PCR after it. TCRdb ran MiXCR on the multiplex PCR reads and lists one entry per CDR3 protein. Of fewer than 350,000 distinct CDR3 sequences in the sample, about 17% were seen once.

The chain links TRBV7-2 to TRBJ1-6, with TRBD1 as a possible D gene (5 bases). What was sequenced was peripheral blood. This receptor was taken from an adult man with Graves' ophthalmopathy. CDR3 bases: TGTGCCACCCAAATAGGGGAACGTAATTCACCCCTCCACTTT. This codes for CATQIGERNSPLHF.